Each of the 32 T cell receptor beta chains below was sequenced from the same sample in a study of cytomegalovirus exposure and HLA in healthy donors. Amplification used 60 Vbeta primers and 13 Jbeta primers. Assay used: immunoSEQ multiplex PCR; TCRdb lists only in-frame clones, some missing. The sample has about 120,000 clones; 9.5% are singletons. Sequenced material: PBMCs. All receptors derive from a man under 40 in good health and CMV-seronegative.

The chain is built from TRBV19 and TRBJ1-1; tentatively, D is TRBD1 (5 bases). The germline V and J ends were trimmed by 8 bases and 11 bases, with 15 bases remaining between them. The CDR3 is 11 residues long. From germline, CDR1 is LNHDA and CDR2 SQIVND (reference sequence). CDR3 sequence (DNA): TGTGCCAGTTGGCAGGGTTTGGGGGCTTTCTTT. Translating gives CASWQGLGAFF.

The rearrangement uses TRBV27 and TRBJ1-1, with D hard to call. Deletions cut 8 bases from V and 4 bases from J, with 11 bases between. The CDR3 length is 12 residues. CDR1 is MNHEY, CDR2 SMNVEV, per germline (reference sequence). The CDR3 loop is CASAETGTEAFF. The CDR3 DNA reads TGTGCCAGCGCTGAGACGGGCACTGAAGCTTTCTTT.

In this sample, this clone turned up a few times. The chain is built from TRBV25-1 and TRBJ1-2, with a tentative D call TRBD1 (6 bases). The CDR3 extends over 13 amino acids. Germline V lookup: CDR1 MGHDK, CDR2 SYGVNS. V shed 6 bases and J shed 3 bases, with 11 bases lying between them. The CDR3 DNA sequence: TGTGCCAGCAGCGCCACAGGGTACTATGGCTACACCTTC. Translating gives CASSATGYYGYTF.

In its sample, this clone was seen a few times. The chain employs TRBV14 and TRBJ2-1; 9 bases line up with TRBD2. The CDR3 is 16 residues long. Germline values: CDR1 SGHDN, CDR2 FVKESK. The J segment lost 6 bases and the V segment lost 5 bases, leaving 11 bases of the junction unmatched. The CDR3 loop is CASSSRGGRGVNEQFF. The CDR3 nucleotides read TGTGCCAGCAGCTCTCGCGGCGGGAGGGGCGTCAATGAGCAGTTCTTC.

The genes are TRBV28 and TRBJ2-5, with 11 bases identical to TRBD2. The CDR3 is 16 amino acids. Germline loops: CDR1 MDHEN, CDR2 SYDVKM. V dropped 5 bases and J dropped 4; count of bases not matched to a gene: 9. This CDR3 reads CASSHSLAGGRETQYF. The CDR3 nucleotides read TGTGCCAGCAGTCATTCCTTAGCGGGGGGGCGAGAGACCCAGTACTTC.

The J gene is TRBJ1-5, the V gene TRBV2, with a weak D call TRBD1 (6 bases). This CDR3 contains 15 residues. Germline lookup yields CDR1 SNHLY and CDR2 FYNNEI. Between the trimmed V and J ends, which lost 5 bases and 5 bases, there was a span of 16 bases. For the CDR3, the DNA is TGTGCCAGCAGTCAGGGGATAAGTTCTTATCAGCCCCAGCATTTT. Translation gives CASSQGISSYQPQHF.

The chain has TRBV5-1 and TRBJ2-7; 7 nucleotides match TRBD1. The CDR3 spans 15 residues. Trimming removed 4 bases from V and 1 base from J; junction bases left unmatched: 8. CDR1 is SGHRS, CDR2 YFSETQ, per germline. The CDR3 sequence: CASSVGQQLSYEQYF. In nucleotides, the CDR3 is TGCGCCAGCAGCGTGGGACAGCAGCTTTCCTACGAGCAGTACTTC.

J is TRBJ2-3 and V is TRBV4-1, with D perhaps matching TRBD1 (6 bases). In germline, CDR1 is MGHRA, CDR2 YSYEKL. CDR3 length: 16 amino acids. Trimming shortened V by 2 bases and J by 6 bases, and 18 bases separated the two germline ends. The CDR3 is CASSQIPGSGADTQYF. DNA of the CDR3: TGCGCCAGCAGCCAAATACCGGGCTCAGGGGCGGATACGCAGTATTTT.

The chain employs TRBV7-2 and TRBJ2-7; TRBD1 matches 12 bases. Germline-derived CDR1 and CDR2 are SGHTA and FQGNSA. This CDR3 region has 16 residues. V lost 1 base and J lost 7; bases outside the gene matches: 8. The CDR3 here is CASSLGIGTGGGEQYF. For the CDR3, the DNA is TGTGCCAGCAGCTTAGGGATCGGGACAGGGGGCGGGGAGCAGTACTTC.

The chain carries TRBV25-1 and TRBJ2-3; 7 nucleotides line up with TRBD2. J was trimmed by 3 bases and V by 4 bases; bases with no gene match: 7. The CDR3 is made up of 15 amino acids. Germline CDR1 reads MGHDK; CDR2 reads SYGVNS. CDR3 sequence: CASSGRLASTDTQYF. The CDR3 nucleotides are TGTGCCAGCAGTGGCCGACTAGCCTCGACAGATACGCAGTATTTT.

The V call is TRBV6-1, the J call TRBJ2-7, with D tentatively TRBD2 (6 bases). This CDR3 is built from 14 residues. CDR1 and CDR2 (germline): MNHNS, SASEGT. The V end was cut by 2 bases, the J end by 3 bases, with 11 bases between. In nucleotides, the CDR3 is TGTGCCAGCAGTGAAATCCTAGCGAACTACGAGCAGTACTTC. It encodes CASSEILANYEQYF.

The rearrangement joins TRBV7-8 to TRBJ2-2; D may be TRBD2 (6 bases). The CDR3 runs to 16 residues. Germline-derived CDR1 and CDR2 are SGHVS and FQNEAQ. V was clipped by 5 bases and J by 3 bases, with 16 bases between them. The CDR3 DNA reads as TGTGCCAGCAGCCCGCCTTGGGGGGTGCACACCGGGGAGCTGTTTTTT. It yields the protein CASSPPWGVHTGELFF.

V gene TRBV12-5 combines with J gene TRBJ1-5; 9 nucleotides match TRBD1. Germline trimming cut 3 bases from V and 6 bases from J; bases unmatched to any gene: 3. Germline V gives CDR1 LGHNT, CDR2 FRNRAP. CDR3 size: 14 residues. The CDR3 loop reads CASGLQGAGQPQHF. The CDR3 DNA reads TGTGCTAGTGGTTTACAGGGGGCTGGTCAGCCCCAGCATTTT.

This chain joins TRBV19 and TRBJ1-1, with D perhaps matching TRBD1 (6 bases). There are 19 residues in the CDR3. The germline gives CDR1 LNHDA, CDR2 SQIVND (reference sequence). V shed 4 bases and J shed 5 bases, with 29 bases lying between them. CDR3 region: CASSTHTPGRTQGGTEAFF. In DNA, the CDR3 is TGTGCCAGTAGTACACATACTCCGGGACGGACCCAAGGGGGAACTGAAGCTTTCTTT.

This clone was recorded a few times. The V gene is TRBV15, the J gene TRBJ1-2; 7 nucleotides agree with TRBD1. CDR1 LNHNV and CDR2 YYDKDF come from the germline V gene (reference sequence). The CDR3 consists of 15 residues. The ends lost 2 bases at V and 3 bases at J; junction bases unmatched: 6. The CDR3 DNA reads TGTGCCACCAGCAGAACAAGGGGGCGTGACTATGGCTACACCTTC. It encodes CATSRTRGRDYGYTF.

This chain links TRBV27 with TRBJ2-7, with TRBD1 matching over 7 bases. The ends lost 2 bases at V and 5 bases at J; junction bases unmatched: 3. This CDR3 is 13 amino acids long. CDR1 and CDR2 (germline): MNHEY, SMNVEV (reference sequence). CDR3 loop: CASSLQGDHEQYF. For the CDR3, the DNA is TGTGCCAGCAGTTTACAGGGGGATCACGAGCAGTACTTC.

The sample holds a few counts of this clone. The rearrangement uses TRBV30 and TRBJ2-7; weak D call: TRBD2 (6 bases). V was pared by 2 bases and J by 10 bases, with 15 bases between. The CDR3 extends over 12 amino acids. Germline CDR1 reads GTSNPN; CDR2 reads SVGIG (reference sequence). The CDR3 is CAWSQGTGEQYF. The DNA of the CDR3 is TGTGCCTGGAGTCAAGGGACGGGAGAACAGTACTTC. The full variable domain, rest sourced from reference TRBV30 and TRBJ2-7, is SQTIHQWPATLVQPVGSPLSLECTVEGTSNPNLYWYRQAAGRGLQLLFYSVGIGQISSEVPQNLSASRPQDRQFILSSKKLLLSDSGFYLCAWSQGTGEQYFGPGTRLTVT.

This chain connects TRBV28 to TRBJ1-4; 10 bases agree with TRBD1. This CDR3 has 16 residues. CDR1 is MDHEN and CDR2 is SYDVKM in the germline V gene. V dropped 4 bases and J dropped 8; count of bases not matched to a gene: 10. CDR3 DNA sequence: TGTGCCAGCAGTTACTTAGGACAGGGGGTGGGCGAAAAACTGTTTTTT. Its translation is CASSYLGQGVGEKLFF.

This clone was picked up a small number of times. The chain links TRBV30 to TRBJ1-5; no firm D call. Germline V CDR1 and CDR2: GTSNPN, SVGIG (reference sequence). The CDR3 spans 16 residues. Trimming removed 2 bases from V and 3 bases from J, with 17 bases in between. CDR3 sequence (DNA): TGTGCCTGGAGTCCCCCAGCCTGGCGGGCCAATCAGCCCCAGCATTTT. Protein: CAWSPPAWRANQPQHF.

The V and J genes are TRBV5-1 and TRBJ2-7; 7 bases are a match to TRBD1. This CDR3 spans 14 amino acids. The junction had 6 bases not matched to a gene; V was cut back by 4 bases and J by 2 bases. Looked up from germline, CDR1 is SGHRS and CDR2 is YFSETQ. The CDR3 region has the DNA TGCGCCAGCAGCACGACAGGGTTTGCCTACGAGCAGTACTTC. Its translation is CASSTTGFAYEQYF.

This clone was seen more than once but under ten times. The chain employs TRBV12-5 and TRBJ2-7, with 11 bases matching TRBD2. The CDR3 has 17 amino acids. Germline V gene lookup returns CDR1 LGHNT and CDR2 FRNRAP. With 5 bases clipped from V and 2 bases from J, the junction kept 11 bases outside the gene matches. CDR3 protein: CASGPSGGLADTYEQYF. Here the CDR3 DNA reads TGTGCTAGTGGTCCCTCGGGGGGACTAGCGGATACCTACGAGCAGTACTTC.

The J gene is TRBJ2-2, the V gene TRBV7-6; no firm D call. Germline V gene data show CDR1 as SGHVS and CDR2 as FNYEAQ. This CDR3 comprises 16 residues. Trimming took off 0 bases at V and 4 bases at J, with 12 bases between the two ends. CDR3 nucleotides: TGTGCCAGCAGCTTAGCGAGTATTTCAATCACCGGGGAGCTGTTTTTT. As protein: CASSLASISITGELFF.

This clone was seen ten or more times. The gene calls are TRBV7-8 and TRBJ1-2; 7 nucleotides match TRBD1. The CDR3 is made up of 14 amino acids. Germline V CDR1 and CDR2: SGHVS, FQNEAQ. Germline trimming cut 5 bases from V and 4 bases from J; bases unmatched to any gene: 7. DNA of the CDR3: TGTGCCAGCAGCCCACAGGGGACGGTCTATGGCTACACCTTC. This sequence encodes CASSPQGTVYGYTF.

This chain connects TRBV28 to TRBJ1-5; 9 bases agree with TRBD1. Germline V CDR1 and CDR2: MDHEN, SYDVKM. CDR3 length: 19 residues. V dropped 6 bases and J dropped 0; count of bases not matched to a gene: 15. DNA for the CDR3: TGTGCCAGCAGGTTCCCCGGGACAGGGCCCGGCTATAGCAATCAGCCCCAGCATTTT. This sequence encodes CASRFPGTGPGYSNQPQHF.

This clone has only a few counts. This chain links TRBV28 with TRBJ1-5; D perhaps matches TRBD1 (6 bases). The V end was cut by 5 bases, the J end by 2 bases, with 16 bases between. CDR3 length equals 16 residues. Germline-derived CDR1 and CDR2 are MDHEN and SYDVKM. The CDR3: CASSIPRPGGNQPQHF. DNA for the CDR3: TGTGCCAGCAGTATCCCACGGCCAGGGGGCAATCAGCCCCAGCATTTT.

This clone was counted between two and nine times. The chain is built from TRBV28 and TRBJ2-6; D may be TRBD1 (6 bases). Deletions cut 10 bases from V and 2 bases from J, with 9 bases between. Germline CDR1 is MDHEN and CDR2 is SYDVKM. There are 13 residues in the CDR3. CDR3 sequence: CATRGPGANVLTF. The CDR3 DNA sequence: TGTGCCACCAGGGGCCCTGGGGCCAACGTCCTGACTTTC.

The sample holds a few counts of this clone. J is TRBJ2-7 and V is TRBV2; 13 nucleotides line up with TRBD2. Germline assignment: CDR1 SNHLY and CDR2 FYNNEI. CDR3 length: 16 residues. Trimming cost V 6 bases and J 1 base; bases outside gene matches: 6. CDR3 DNA sequence: TGTGCCAGCAGCTATACTAGCGGGGGGGAATCCTACGAGCAGTACTTC. Protein product: CASSYTSGGESYEQYF.

This clone was picked up a small number of times. The V gene is TRBV9, the J gene TRBJ2-5; 9 bases line up with TRBD1. J gave up 5 bases and V 4 bases, and 12 bases lay outside the gene matches. The CDR3 consists of 16 residues. From germline, CDR1 is SGDLS and CDR2 YYNGEE. The CDR3 coding sequence is TGTGCCAGCAGCATCACCTCGGGACAGGGAGGGGAGACCCAGTACTTC. It encodes CASSITSGQGGETQYF.

This clone was seen only a few times. The rearrangement links TRBV7-9 to TRBJ1-2; 10 bases map to TRBD1. The germline V gene encodes CDR1 SEHNR and CDR2 FQNEAQ (reference sequence). The CDR3 totals 14 residues. The V segment lost 0 bases and the J segment 7 bases; nucleotides outside the gene matches: 2. The CDR3 protein is CASSLAGTGVGYTF. The CDR3 coding sequence is TGTGCCAGCAGCTTAGCCGGGACAGGGGTTGGCTACACCTTC.

This clone was observed a few times. The chain has TRBV29-1 and TRBJ1-2, with TRBD1 identical over 9 bases. The ends lost 6 bases at V and 7 bases at J; junction bases unmatched: 6. This CDR3 has 12 residues. The germline V gene encodes CDR1 SQVTM and CDR2 ANQGSEA. CDR3 sequence (DNA): TGCAGCGTGGGACAGGGAGGTACTGGCTACACCTTC. Protein: CSVGQGGTGYTF.

This clone turned up a few times. The chain uses TRBV29-1 and TRBJ2-5; possible D gene TRBD2, 6 bases. This CDR3 comprises 14 residues. V was shortened by 7 bases and J by 4 bases, with 19 bases between the two germline ends. Germline lookup yields CDR1 SQVTM and CDR2 ANQGSEA. In DNA form, the CDR3 reads TGCAGCGCCTTAGCGGCGAGGGCCAGAGAGACCCAGTACTTC. Translated, it gives CSALAARARETQYF.

The chain is built from TRBV2 and TRBJ1-4; 8 positions agree with TRBD1. Germline V gene data show CDR1 as SNHLY and CDR2 as FYNNEI. Trimming took 8 bases from V and 8 from J; bases not matched to a gene: 16. The CDR3 has 16 residues. The CDR3 here is CASENRQGSEGEKLFF. The CDR3, as DNA: TGTGCCAGCGAGAATCGACAGGGGTCTGAGGGGGAAAAACTGTTTTTT.